The entry below describes one T cell receptor (beta chain). The sample is drawn from a study of blood T cell repertoires in COVID-19. Study-wide background: COVID-19 samples collected from the United States, Italy and Spain covered acute and convalescent phases.

The V and J ends lost 9 bases and 2 bases respectively, with 18 bases between them. The CDR3 spans 14 residues. CDR1 is SGHRS and CDR2 is YFSETQ in the germline V gene. Original data processing: Reference gene primer amplification in the assay estimated nucleated cell counts. Clones were sequenced by immunoSEQ multiplex PCR, and TCRdb holds only the in-frame ones, with some missing. The DNA gave D and trimming, while V, J and clone size come from that table. The data hold just over 80,000 clones, with around 86% observed a single time. The source of this sequence is a man aged 80 or over with acute or convalescent COVID-19. The chain recombines TRBV5-1 with TRBJ2-7; weak D call: TRBD1 (5 bases). The sequencing input was peripheral blood. CDR3 DNA sequence: TGCGCCACCAAGTCAGGGCCCAAGGCCTACGAGCAGTACTTC. This encodes CATKSGPKAYEQYF.